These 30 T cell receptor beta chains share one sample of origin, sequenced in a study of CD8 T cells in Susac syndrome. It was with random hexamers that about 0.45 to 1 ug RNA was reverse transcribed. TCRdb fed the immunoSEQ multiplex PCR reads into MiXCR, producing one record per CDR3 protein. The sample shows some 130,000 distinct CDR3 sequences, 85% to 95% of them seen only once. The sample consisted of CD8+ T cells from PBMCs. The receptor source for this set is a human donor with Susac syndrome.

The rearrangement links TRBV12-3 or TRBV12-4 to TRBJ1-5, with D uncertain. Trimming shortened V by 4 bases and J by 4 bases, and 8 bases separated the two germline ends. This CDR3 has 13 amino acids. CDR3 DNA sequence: TGTGCCAGCAGTTGGGAGATTAATCAGCCCCAGCATTTT. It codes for CASSWEINQPQHF.

In DNA form, the CDR3 reads TGTGCCAGCAGCCGATTCACAGATACGCAGTATTTT. Amino acid sequence: CASSRFTDTQYF. The V gene is TRBV5-4, the J gene TRBJ2-3; D gene unclear. Germline values: CDR1 SGHNT, CDR2 YYREEE (reference sequence). V was clipped by 4 bases and J by 2 bases, with 5 bases between them. The CDR3 runs 12 residues.

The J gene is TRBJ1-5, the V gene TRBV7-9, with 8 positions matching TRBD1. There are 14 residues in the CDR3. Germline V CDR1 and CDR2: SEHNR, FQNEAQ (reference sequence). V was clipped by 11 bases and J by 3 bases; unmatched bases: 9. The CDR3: CAVGQDQINQPQHF. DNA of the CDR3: TGTGCCGTGGGACAGGACCAGATCAATCAGCCCCAGCATTTT.

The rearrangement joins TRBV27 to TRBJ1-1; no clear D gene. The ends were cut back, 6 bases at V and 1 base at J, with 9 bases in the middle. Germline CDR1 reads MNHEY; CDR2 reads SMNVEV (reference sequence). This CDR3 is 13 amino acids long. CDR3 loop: CASSRGWNTEAFF. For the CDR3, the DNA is TGTGCCAGCAGCAGAGGCTGGAACACTGAAGCTTTCTTT.

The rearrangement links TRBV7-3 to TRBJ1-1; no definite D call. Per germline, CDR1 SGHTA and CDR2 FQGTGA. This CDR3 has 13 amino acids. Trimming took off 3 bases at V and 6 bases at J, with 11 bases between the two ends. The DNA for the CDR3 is TGTGCCAGCAGCTTGATGGGGATCCCTGAAGCTTTCTTT. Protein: CASSLMGIPEAFF.

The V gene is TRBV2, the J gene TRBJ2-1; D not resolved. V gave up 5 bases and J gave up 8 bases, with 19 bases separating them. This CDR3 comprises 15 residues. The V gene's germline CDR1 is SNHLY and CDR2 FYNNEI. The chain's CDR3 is CASSITTPLFDEQFF. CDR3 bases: TGTGCCAGCAGTATTACTACGCCCTTATTCGATGAGCAGTTCTTC.

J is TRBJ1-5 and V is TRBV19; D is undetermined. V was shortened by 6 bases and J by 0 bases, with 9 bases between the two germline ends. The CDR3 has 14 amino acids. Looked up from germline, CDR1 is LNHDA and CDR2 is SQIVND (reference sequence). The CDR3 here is CASSPSYSNQPQHF. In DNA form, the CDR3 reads TGTGCCAGTAGCCCCAGTTATAGCAATCAGCCCCAGCATTTT.

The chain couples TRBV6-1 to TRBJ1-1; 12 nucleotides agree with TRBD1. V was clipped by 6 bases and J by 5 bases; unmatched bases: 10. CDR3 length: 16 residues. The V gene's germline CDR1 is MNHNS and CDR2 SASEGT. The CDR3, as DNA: TGTGCCAGCAGGATCTCCGGGACAGGGGGCTATACTGAAGCTTTCTTT. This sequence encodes CASRISGTGGYTEAFF.

CDR3: CASSKRTGGNTEAFF. In DNA, the CDR3 is TGTGCCAGCAGTAAAAGGACAGGGGGGAACACTGAAGCTTTCTTT. V gene TRBV12-3 or TRBV12-4 combines with J gene TRBJ1-1, with 10 bases fitting TRBD1. This CDR3 has 15 residues. Germline trimming cut 5 bases from V and 1 base from J; bases unmatched to any gene: 4.

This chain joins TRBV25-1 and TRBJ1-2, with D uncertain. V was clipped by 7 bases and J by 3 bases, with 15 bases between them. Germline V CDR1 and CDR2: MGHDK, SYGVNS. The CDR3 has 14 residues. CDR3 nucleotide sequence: TGTGCCAGCATTTTAAACCCTGTCGACTATGGCTACACCTTC. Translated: CASILNPVDYGYTF.

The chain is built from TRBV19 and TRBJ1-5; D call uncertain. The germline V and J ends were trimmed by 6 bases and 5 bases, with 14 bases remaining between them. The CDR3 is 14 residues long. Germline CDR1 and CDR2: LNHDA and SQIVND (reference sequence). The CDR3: CASSLDGRDQPQHF. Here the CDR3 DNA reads TGTGCCAGTAGCCTCGACGGCCGGGATCAGCCCCAGCATTTT. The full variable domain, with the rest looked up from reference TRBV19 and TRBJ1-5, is DGGITQSPKYLFRKEGQNVTLSCEQNLNHDAMYWYRQDPGQGLRLIYYSQIVNDFQKGDIAEGYSVSREKKESFPLTVTSAQKNPTAFYLCASSLDGRDQPQHFGDGTRLSIL.

CDR3: CASSGWTDPYGYTF. The CDR3 DNA reads as TGTGCCAGCAGTGGGTGGACAGATCCTTATGGCTACACCTTC. This chain uses TRBV2 with TRBJ1-2; D possibly corresponds to TRBD1 (6 bases). The germline V and J ends were trimmed by 4 bases and 5 bases, with 14 bases remaining between them. The CDR3 is 14 residues long. CDR1 and CDR2 from the germline V gene are SNHLY and FYNNEI.

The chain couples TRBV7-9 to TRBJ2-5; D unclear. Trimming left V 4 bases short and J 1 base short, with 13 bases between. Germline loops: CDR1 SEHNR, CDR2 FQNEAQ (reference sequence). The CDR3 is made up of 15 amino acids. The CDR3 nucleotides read TGTGCCAGCAGCTCGTCGGCCAAGCCCCAAGAGACCCAGTACTTC. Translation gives CASSSSAKPQETQYF.

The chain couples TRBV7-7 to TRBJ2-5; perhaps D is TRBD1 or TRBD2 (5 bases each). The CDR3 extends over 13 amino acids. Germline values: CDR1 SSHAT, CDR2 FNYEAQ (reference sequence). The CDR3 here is CASGGRGQETQYF. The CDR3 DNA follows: TGTGCTAGTGGGGGACGGGGCCAAGAGACCCAGTACTTC.

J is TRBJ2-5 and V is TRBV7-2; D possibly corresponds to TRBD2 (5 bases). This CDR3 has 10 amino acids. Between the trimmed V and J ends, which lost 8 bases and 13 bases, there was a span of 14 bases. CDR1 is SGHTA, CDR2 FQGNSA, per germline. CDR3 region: CASYSVLLYF. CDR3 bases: TGTGCCAGCTATAGCGTGTTATTGTACTTC.

DNA for the CDR3: TGTGCCAGCAGCCATCAGGACAGACAAGAGACCCAGTACTTC. It yields the protein CASSHQDRQETQYF. The rearrangement joins TRBV13 to TRBJ2-5; a possible D gene is TRBD1 (6 bases). Trimming stripped 5 bases from V and 2 bases from J, with 12 bases between. The CDR3 consists of 14 residues. The germline gives CDR1 PRHDT, CDR2 FYEKMQ (reference sequence).

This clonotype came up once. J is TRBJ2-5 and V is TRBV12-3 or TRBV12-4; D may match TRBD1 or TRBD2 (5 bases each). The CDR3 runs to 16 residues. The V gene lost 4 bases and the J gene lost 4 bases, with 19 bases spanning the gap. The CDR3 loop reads CASSSNRDRAGETQYF. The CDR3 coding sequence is TGTGCCAGCAGTTCTAACCGGGACCGCGCCGGAGAGACCCAGTACTTC.

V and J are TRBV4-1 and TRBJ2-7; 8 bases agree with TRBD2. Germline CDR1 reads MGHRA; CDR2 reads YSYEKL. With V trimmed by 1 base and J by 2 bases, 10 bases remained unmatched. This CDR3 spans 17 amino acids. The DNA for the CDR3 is TGCGCCAGCAGCCAAGGACGAGCGGGAGCAGGGGCCTACGAGCAGTACTTC. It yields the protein CASSQGRAGAGAYEQYF.

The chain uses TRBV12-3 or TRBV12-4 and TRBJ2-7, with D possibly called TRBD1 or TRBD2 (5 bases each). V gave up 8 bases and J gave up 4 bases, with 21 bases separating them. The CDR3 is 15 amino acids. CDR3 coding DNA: TGTGCCAGCTCCCCCGGCGACCTTTGGGGGTACGAGCAGTACTTC. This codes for CASSPGDLWGYEQYF.

The CDR3 DNA is TGCAGTGCTGAGGACAGGGAAACTAATGAAAAACTGTTTTTT. Its protein product is CSAEDRETNEKLFF. The V gene is TRBV20-1, the J gene TRBJ1-4; 8 bases agree with TRBD1. The germline V gene encodes CDR1 DFQATT and CDR2 SNEGSKA (reference sequence). The CDR3 length is 14 residues. Trimming at V came to 5 bases and at J to 1 base, leaving 3 bases not matched to a gene.

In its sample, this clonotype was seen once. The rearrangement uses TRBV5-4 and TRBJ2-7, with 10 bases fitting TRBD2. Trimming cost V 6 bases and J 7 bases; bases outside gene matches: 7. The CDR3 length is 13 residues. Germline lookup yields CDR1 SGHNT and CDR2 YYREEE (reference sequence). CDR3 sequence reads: CASNQGLAEEQYF. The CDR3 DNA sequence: TGTGCCAGCAACCAAGGACTAGCGGAAGAGCAGTACTTC.

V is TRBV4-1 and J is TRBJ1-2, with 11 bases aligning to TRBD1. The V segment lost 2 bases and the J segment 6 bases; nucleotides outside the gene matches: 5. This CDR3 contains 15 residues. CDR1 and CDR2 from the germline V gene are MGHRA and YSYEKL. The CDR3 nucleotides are TGCGCCAGCAGCCAACCTGGGACAGGGGGAAATGGCTACACCTTC. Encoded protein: CASSQPGTGGNGYTF.

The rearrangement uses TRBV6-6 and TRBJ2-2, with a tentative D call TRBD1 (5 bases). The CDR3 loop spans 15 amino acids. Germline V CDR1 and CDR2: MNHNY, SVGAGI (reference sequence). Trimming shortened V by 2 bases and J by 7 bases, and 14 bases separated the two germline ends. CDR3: CASSYLFRVLGELFF. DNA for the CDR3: TGTGCCAGCAGTTACCTTTTCAGGGTTCTCGGGGAGCTGTTTTTT.

CDR3 amino acids: CASSVVSTDTQYF. The CDR3 coding sequence is TGTGCCAGCAGCGTCGTTAGCACAGATACGCAGTATTTT. The chain recombines TRBV9 with TRBJ2-3; unclear D gene. Germline CDR1 is SGDLS and CDR2 is YYNGEE. The CDR3 runs to 13 residues. The V end was cut by 2 bases, the J end by 0 bases, with 4 bases between.

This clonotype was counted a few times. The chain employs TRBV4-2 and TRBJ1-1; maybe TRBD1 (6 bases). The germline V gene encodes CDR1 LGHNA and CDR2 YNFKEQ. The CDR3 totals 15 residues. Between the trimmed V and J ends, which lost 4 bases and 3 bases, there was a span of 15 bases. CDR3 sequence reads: CASSRPGQPDTEAFF. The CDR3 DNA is TGTGCCAGCAGCCGACCCGGACAGCCTGACACTGAAGCTTTCTTT.

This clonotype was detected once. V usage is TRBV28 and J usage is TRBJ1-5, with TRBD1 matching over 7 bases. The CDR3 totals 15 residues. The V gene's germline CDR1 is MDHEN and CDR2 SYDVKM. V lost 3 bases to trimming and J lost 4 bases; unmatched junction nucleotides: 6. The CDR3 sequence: CASSLLRGLNQPQHF. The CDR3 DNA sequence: TGTGCCAGCAGTTTGCTCAGGGGGTTAAATCAGCCCCAGCATTTT.

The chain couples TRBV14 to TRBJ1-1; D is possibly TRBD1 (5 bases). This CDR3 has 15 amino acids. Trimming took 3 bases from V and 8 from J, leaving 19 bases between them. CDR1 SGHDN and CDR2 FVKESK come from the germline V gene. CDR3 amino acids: CASSHLQSPGGEAFF. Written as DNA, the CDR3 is TGTGCCAGCAGCCACTTACAGAGTCCGGGGGGGGAAGCTTTCTTT. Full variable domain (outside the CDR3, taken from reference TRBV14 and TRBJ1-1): EAGVTQFPSHSVIEKGQTVTLRCDPISGHDNLYWYRRVMGKEIKFLLHFVKESKQDESGMPNNRFLAERTGGTYSTLKVQPAELEDSGVYFCASSHLQSPGGEAFFGQGTRLTVV.

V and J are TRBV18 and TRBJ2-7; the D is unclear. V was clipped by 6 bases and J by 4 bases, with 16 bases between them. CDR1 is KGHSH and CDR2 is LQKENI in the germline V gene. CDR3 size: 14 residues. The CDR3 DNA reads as TGTGCCAGCTCCACCGAGGTGAAGGAGTACGAGCAGTACTTC. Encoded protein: CASSTEVKEYEQYF.

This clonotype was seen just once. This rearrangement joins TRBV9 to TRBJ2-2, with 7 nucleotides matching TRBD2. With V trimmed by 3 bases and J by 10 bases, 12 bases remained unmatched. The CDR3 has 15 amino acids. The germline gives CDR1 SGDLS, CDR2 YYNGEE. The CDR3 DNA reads TGTGCCAGCAGCGCCCAACGGGGGGATCCTACGGAGCTGTTTTTT. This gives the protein CASSAQRGDPTELFF. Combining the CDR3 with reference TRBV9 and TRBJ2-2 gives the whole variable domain DSGVTQTPKHLITATGQRVTLRCSPRSGDLSVYWYQQSLDQGLQFLIQYYNGEERAKGNILERFSAQQFPDLHSELNLSSLELGDSALYFCASSAQRGDPTELFFGEGSRLTVL.

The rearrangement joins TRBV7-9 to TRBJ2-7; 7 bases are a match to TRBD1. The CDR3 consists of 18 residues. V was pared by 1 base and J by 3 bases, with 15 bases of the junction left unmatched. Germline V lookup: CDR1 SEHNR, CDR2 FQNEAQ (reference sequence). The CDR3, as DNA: TGTGCCAGCAGCTTAGTGGGCCCCCAGACAGGGCAAGACTACGAGCAGTACTTC. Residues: CASSLVGPQTGQDYEQYF.